Listed below are T cell receptor beta chains from one sample, sequenced in a study of tumor-infiltrating lymphocytes in primary liver carcinoma. Each CDR3 protein is one row after TCRdb ran MiXCR on the multiplex PCR reads. This table has fewer than 400,000 distinct CDR3 sequences, 58% appearing once. Sequencing was performed on peripheral blood. The receptors here all came from a woman aged 25-40 years with primary liver carcinoma and hepatitis B virus infection. Each CDR3 is given without its conserved first and last residue. The order of the fields is CDR3 protein, V gene.

CDR3aa: ASTSRDRPTYEQY
v_gene: TRBV5-6

CDR3aa: ASGDHSVGTYEQY
v_gene: TRBV6-2/TRBV6-3

CDR3aa: ASRGQGGKEKLF
v_gene: TRBV4-1

CDR3aa: ASSLQGSSTDTQY
v_gene: TRBV12-3/TRBV12-4

CDR3aa: ACSLPGQVSYEQY
v_gene: TRBV28

CDR3aa: ASSLVLAGGPETQY
v_gene: TRBV7-9

CDR3aa: ACSLSETQY
v_gene: TRBV12-3/TRBV12-4

CDR3aa: ASKPSRDQPQH
v_gene: TRBV6-1

CDR3aa: ASSQGGTADTQY
v_gene: TRBV4-2

CDR3aa: ASSQNLLTGELF
v_gene: TRBV4-3

CDR3aa: ASSYSGGHREAQC
v_gene: TRBV6-5

CDR3aa: ANTRAPEQF
v_gene: TRBV11-3

CDR3aa: ASGSRRGASKFLEF
v_gene: TRBV6-1

CDR3aa: AIASLDTWELF
v_gene: TRBV10-3

CDR3aa: ASSLGRTNGYT
v_gene: TRBV13

CDR3aa: ASSYSKNSYNEQF
v_gene: TRBV6-5

CDR3aa: VSSLDPGQTFYGYT
v_gene: TRBV5-4

CDR3aa: ASRPGQRQETRY
v_gene: TRBV12-3/TRBV12-4

CDR3aa: ASSENGSEDTQY
v_gene: TRBV6-1

CDR3aa: ASSRGGGGEAF
v_gene: TRBV11-3

CDR3aa: ASSIMRTSAEQF
v_gene: TRBV11-2

CDR3aa: ASSPGTRGNIQY
v_gene: TRBV12-3/TRBV12-4

CDR3aa: ASSFPSSTYEQY
v_gene: TRBV28

CDR3aa: ASSLGGTARDEQF
v_gene: TRBV5-4

CDR3aa: ASSNGQQETQY
v_gene: TRBV6-2/TRBV6-3

CDR3aa: ASSLNSNQPQH
v_gene: TRBV6-2/TRBV6-3

CDR3aa: ASSLEAGPYGYT
v_gene: TRBV5-1

CDR3aa: ASSLTTSGIVKRDIQY
v_gene: TRBV6-2/TRBV6-3

CDR3aa: ASSPQGNMDSPLH
v_gene: TRBV12-3/TRBV12-4

CDR3aa: ASSQVLAPKVTGELF
v_gene: TRBV4-1

CDR3aa: ASSLASGRVYEQF
v_gene: TRBV28

CDR3aa: SIASRVGDYGYT
v_gene: TRBV29-1

CDR3aa: AWSVQCSKTQY
v_gene: TRBV30

CDR3aa: ASRLLGDTQY
v_gene: TRBV28

CDR3aa: ASSPMGQPRTEAF
v_gene: TRBV28

CDR3aa: ASSFGQGRHNEQF
v_gene: TRBV11-2

CDR3aa: ASGLSSSDNEQF
v_gene: TRBV11-3

CDR3aa: ASTSPQMNTEAF
v_gene: TRBV11-2

CDR3aa: ASSYSLRPCSCNEQF
v_gene: TRBV6-2/TRBV6-3

CDR3aa: SVASGSGANVLT
v_gene: TRBV29-1

CDR3aa: VSDRNREGYT
v_gene: TRBV30

CDR3aa: ASSYRVGNEQF
v_gene: TRBV6-5

CDR3aa: ASREAGGTAEAF
v_gene: TRBV12-3/TRBV12-4

CDR3aa: AGSLAGTGIPGELF
v_gene: TRBV11-2

CDR3aa: ASSPWHINTEAF
v_gene: TRBV5-6

CDR3aa: ASSRSGSSTTGELF
v_gene: TRBV6-6

CDR3aa: ATSLRGGEQF
v_gene: TRBV24-1

CDR3aa: SVASSTTGELF
v_gene: TRBV29-1

CDR3aa: ASSQDSNSDQPQH
v_gene: TRBV4-2

CDR3aa: ASSLQGAYERY
v_gene: TRBV13

CDR3aa: ASALRTVQEAQY
v_gene: TRBV6-5

CDR3aa: ASSLRGSDNEQY
v_gene: TRBV12-3/TRBV12-4

CDR3aa: ASRFFGAVSQPQH
v_gene: TRBV6-2/TRBV6-3

CDR3aa: ANRQAIHQPQH
v_gene: TRBV28

CDR3aa: SVVQVGDTQY
v_gene: TRBV29-1